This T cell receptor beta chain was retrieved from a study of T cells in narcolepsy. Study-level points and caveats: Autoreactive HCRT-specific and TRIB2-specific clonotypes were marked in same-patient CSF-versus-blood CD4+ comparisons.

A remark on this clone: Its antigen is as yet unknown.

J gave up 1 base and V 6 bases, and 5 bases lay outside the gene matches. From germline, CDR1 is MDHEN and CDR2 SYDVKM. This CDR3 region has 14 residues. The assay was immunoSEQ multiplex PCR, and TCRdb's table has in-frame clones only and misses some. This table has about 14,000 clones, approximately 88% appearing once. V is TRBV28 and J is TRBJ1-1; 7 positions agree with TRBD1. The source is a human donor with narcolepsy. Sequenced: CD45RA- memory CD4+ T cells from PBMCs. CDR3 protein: CASRQGGRNTEAFF. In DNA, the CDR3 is TGTGCCAGCAGGCAAGGGGGCCGGAACACTGAAGCTTTCTTT. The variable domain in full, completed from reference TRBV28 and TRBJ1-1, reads DVKVTQSSRYLVKRTGEKVFLECVQDMDHENMFWYRQDPGLGLRLIYFSYDVKMKEKGDIPEGYSVSREKKERFSLILESASTNQTSMYLCASRQGGRNTEAFFGQGTRLTVV.